This T cell receptor beta chain derives from a study of T-cell memory formation after mild COVID-19 (dated by TCRdb to about 2021). Regarding the study in general: TCR sequence clusters from the two donors were found to be largely donor specific. In two donors, T-cell clones that expanded and contracted after mild COVID-19 were followed by sequencing TCRalpha and TCRbeta repertoires longitudinally. Two young, previously healthy adult volunteers made up the cohort, one male and one female.

Including cysteine and phenylalanine, the CDR3 has 14 amino acids. The DNA shown is the 42-base CDR3, in frame from base 1. The germline V gene yields LGHNA for CDR1 and YSLEER for CDR2. The V end loses 4 bases and the J end loses 4 bases, and a stretch of 13 bases separates them. Points the paper makes about the study in general: Some responding clones were detected in pre-infection memory, suggesting pre-existing cross-reactive memory T cells joined the SARS-CoV-2 response. Contracting CD4+ clones were located mainly in the CM and EM memory subsets, whereas CD8+ clones were found to be enriched in EMRA. The study covered only a couple of mild cases, and larger cohorts including severe cases with pre-infection samples were considered necessary. SARS-CoV-2 specificity of the second-wave clones peaking on day 37 was not confirmed. Balanced CD4/CD8 phenotypes were observed for clones contracting from day 15 to 85, whereas a bias towards CD4+ was observed for a second wave of clones expanding from day 15 to 37.

This clonotype occurred a few times. This clone's antigen is unknown. No base quality information exists; no much larger clone differs at one position. The sequencer listed for this sample is Illumina NovaSeq 6000. TCRalpha and TCRbeta cDNA libraries were constructed by 5'RACE with constant-segment primers, with sample barcodes and unique molecular identifiers being introduced. RNA was extracted from every sample with Trizol reagent. Libraries were amplified in two PCR steps, with a second sample barcode and Illumina TruSeq adapters added in the second step. The libraries were sequenced on an Illumina NovaSeq using 2 x 150 bp paired-end reads. Under the source paper's analysis protocol: With migec v1.2.7, reads were demultiplexed and then collapsed into UMI-guided consensus sequences. Using mixcr v2.1.11, the UMI consensuses were aligned to TRA and TRB V and J templates and assembled into clonotypes. Clonotypes were classified as expanded or contracted when called significant by both edgeR and NoisET, with noise models trained on biological replicates. edgeR calls used a false discovery rate-adjusted p below 0.01 and a log2 fold-change threshold of 1. As an exploratory analysis of dynamics, max-normalized trajectories of the 1000 most abundant clonotypes were examined with PCA combined with hierarchical clustering. Separately sequenced CD4+ and CD8+ repertoires were used to assign a CD4 or CD8 phenotype to each responding clone. In TCRdb, the public reads were trimmed at Q25 with fastp and aligned with MiXCR, with productive beta chains retained. Rows with a matching CDR3 protein are joined into one entry that keeps the most common DNA and genes. These V and J calls are TCRdb output, not the study's own analysis. The sample table lists roughly 150,000 distinct CDR3 sequences, less than 25% of them with a count of one. The biggest ten clones account for approximately 25% of the sample.

Ficoll-Paque density gradient centrifugation was used to isolate PBMCs. This TCR was sampled from an adult woman who had mild COVID-19 (a few samples of this study predate the infection). The sample titles of this study are shuffled in the database, so cell type and time point are left out; the donor was told from shared clones. This sequence uses TRBV4-3 and TRBJ2-5; the D segment is perhaps TRBD1 or TRBD2, each sharing 5 matched bases. The sequenced sample was PBMCs or a T cell subset sorted from them (not recorded which). The CDR3 is CASSRSGLGETQYF. The DNA sequence is given as TGCGCCAGCAGCCGGTCGGGGCTAGGAGAGACCCAGTACTTC.